This is a list of T cell receptor beta chains from one sample in a study of blood T cells in healthy people across ages. One entry per CDR3 protein results from TCRdb running MiXCR on the 5' RACE reads. The table has approximately 690,000 distinct CDR3 sequences, roughly 41% seen once. The sequenced sample was blood. These receptors originate from an elderly man in good health. Each CDR3 is given with its conserved first and last residue. A D gene is named only where the DNA matches it firmly.

j_call v_call d_call cdr3_aa
TRBJ2-7 TRBV6-1 TRBD1 CASSGDDRVRVGQYF
TRBJ2-5 TRBV7-2 TRBD2 CASSLSGLAAQETQYF
TRBJ2-1 TRBV20-1 . CSARRIKYNEQFF
TRBJ2-7 TRBV7-9 . CASSPPLADSYEQYF
. TRBV6-5 TRBD2 CASSLTSGRQETQYF
TRBJ2-4 TRBV4-3 . CASSQDWGRLAKNIQYF
TRBJ2-1 TRBV7-9 TRBD2 CVSSHSGLAGNEQFF
TRBJ1-2 TRBV4-3 TRBD1 CASSQGQGANGYTF
TRBJ2-4 TRBV6-5 . CASRGENIQYF
TRBJ2-4 TRBV19 TRBD2 CASSDGGVKNIQYF
TRBJ2-3 TRBV30 TRBD2 CARTSGSTDTQYF
TRBJ2-1 TRBV12-3/TRBV12-4 TRBD2 CASSLVREGEQFF
TRBJ1-6 TRBV12-3/TRBV12-4 . CASSRNSYNSPLHF
TRBJ2-5 TRBV20-1 TRBD2 CSARFGLAGTPSVNEQYF
TRBJ2-7 TRBV12-3/TRBV12-4 . CASSLVHEQYF
TRBJ1-2 TRBV7-2 TRBD1 CASSLLGTAYGYTF
TRBJ2-4 TRBV3-1 . CASSQAPVNIQYF
TRBJ2-3 TRBV5-1 . CASSLGATDTQYF
TRBJ2-3 TRBV9 TRBD1 CASSVADRVLDTQYF
TRBJ2-3 TRBV11-2 TRBD2 CASSTRLAGGLGTQYF
TRBJ2-3 TRBV7-9 . CASRPFSGPRTDTQYF
TRBJ2-2 TRBV6-2/TRBV6-3 . CANTPFGQNTGELFF
. TRBV12-3/TRBV12-4 TRBD1 CASRWTGGDYEQYF
TRBJ2-7 TRBV20-1 TRBD2 CSARDRLAYYEQYF
TRBJ1-6 TRBV9 TRBD1 CASSVGDRGNSPPHF